A single sample gave rise to the 22 T cell receptor beta chains below, sequenced in a study of identical twins. MiXCR was run by TCRdb on the 5' RACE reads, yielding one entry per CDR3 protein. Altogether 640,000 or so distinct CDR3 sequences are present, roughly 6.2% being singletons, with the ten largest covering approximately 1.6%. The sequenced sample consisted of naive T cells sorted from blood. Receptor source: a man between 18 and 29 years old in good health.

This clonotype was seen ten or more times. Here the CDR3 reads CASSQVGSGTDTQYF. DNA of the CDR3: TGTGCCAGCAGCCAAGTAGGGTCTGGAACAGATACGCAGTATTTT. The chain couples TRBV3-1 to TRBJ2-3, with D unresolved. The CDR3 has 15 amino acids. V was pared by 1 base and J by 3 bases, with 11 bases between. Germline CDR1 is LGHDT and CDR2 is YNNKEL (reference sequence).

This clonotype was observed many times. The chain carries TRBV7-8 and TRBJ2-7, with 7 bases that match TRBD1. V trimming: 4 bases; J trimming: 1 base; junction bases outside the gene matches: 1. Germline CDR1 reads SGHVS; CDR2 reads FQNEAQ. There are 13 residues in the CDR3. The CDR3 DNA reads TGTGCCAGCAGCTGGGGACAGTCCTACGAGCAGTACGTC. Amino acids: CASSWGQSYEQYV.

This clonotype has just a few counts. The chain links TRBV5-1 to TRBJ2-1; no clear D gene. The CDR3 sequence is 15 residues long. V was shortened by 3 bases and J by 7 bases, with 17 bases between the two germline ends. Per germline, CDR1 SGHRS and CDR2 YFSETQ. The CDR3 bases are TGCGCCAGCAGCTCGTCCTCCCTATTTACAAATGAGCAGTTCTTC. Amino acids: CASSSSSLFTNEQFF.

This clonotype was recorded at least ten times. This sequence joins TRBV20-1 and TRBJ2-2; D gene uncertain. There are 12 residues in the CDR3. The germline gives CDR1 DFQATT, CDR2 SNEGSKA (reference sequence). The germline V and J ends were trimmed by 5 bases and 1 base, with 5 bases remaining between them. In nucleotides, the CDR3 is TGCAGTGCTCGAGTGAACACCGGGGAGCTGTTTTTT. This encodes CSARVNTGELFF.

This clonotype was seen many times. This chain uses TRBV9 with TRBJ2-7; 8 nucleotides line up with TRBD2. There are 14 residues in the CDR3. Trimming removed 2 bases from V and 1 base from J; junction bases left unmatched: 2. Germline values: CDR1 SGDLS, CDR2 YYNGEE. The CDR3 bases are TGTGCCAGCAGCGTCACTAGCGGATCCTACGAGCAGTACTTC. Translated, it gives CASSVTSGSYEQYF.

This clonotype was detected only a few times. V is TRBV6-2 or TRBV6-3 and J is TRBJ2-1; 8 bases align to TRBD2. The J segment lost 6 bases and the V segment lost 6 bases, leaving 19 bases of the junction unmatched. Germline V CDR1 and CDR2: MNHEY, SVGEGT. The CDR3 is 18 amino acids. CDR3 bases: TGTGCCAGCAGCTCTCATTCTCCTGACGGGAGGGCCCTCAATGAGCAGTTCTTC. Translation gives CASSSHSPDGRALNEQFF.

The J gene is TRBJ1-2, the V gene TRBV10-1; the D is unclear. V dropped 3 bases and J dropped 2 bases, with 7 bases sitting between them. The CDR3 runs to 13 residues. The germline V gene encodes CDR1 WNHNN and CDR2 SYGVQD (reference sequence). CDR3 loop: CASSERANYGYTF. The DNA of the CDR3 is TGCGCCAGCAGTGAAAGGGCGAACTATGGCTACACCTTC.

Turning to this clonotype: The junction and the germline gene differ at one end; a read error may be behind it. This sequence joins TRBV12-3 or TRBV12-4 and TRBJ2-5, with 11 bases lining up with TRBD2. The CDR3 contains 15 residues. The CDR3 DNA reads TGTGCCAGCAGGTTAGCGGGAGGGCCCTCAGAGACCCAGTACTTC. It translates to CASRLAGGPSETQYF.

V gene TRBV5-1 combines with J gene TRBJ2-5; 7 nucleotides match TRBD1. V trimming: 4 bases; J trimming: 5 bases; junction bases outside the gene matches: 8. This CDR3 has 14 amino acids. Germline values: CDR1 SGHRS, CDR2 YFSETQ. The CDR3 DNA is TGCGCCAGCAGCGCCGACAGGGAATGGGAGACCCAGTACTTC. Protein sequence: CASSADREWETQYF.

This clonotype was observed at least ten times. CDR3 in amino acids: CATSPTGTGYEQYV. The CDR3 DNA follows: TGTGCCACCAGCCCAACCGGGACAGGATACGAGCAGTACGTC. The gene calls are TRBV15 and TRBJ2-7, with 8 nucleotides matching TRBD1. Germline CDR1 reads LNHNV; CDR2 reads YYDKDF (reference sequence). V lost 5 bases to trimming and J lost 4 bases; unmatched junction nucleotides: 7. This CDR3 is 14 amino acids long.

This clonotype was seen repeatedly, ten times or more. The chain links TRBV9 to TRBJ2-1; 10 positions agree with TRBD1. This CDR3 has 14 amino acids. J was trimmed by 1 base and V by 7 bases; bases with no gene match: 2. CDR1 is SGDLS and CDR2 is YYNGEE in the germline V gene. The CDR3 DNA is TGTGCCAGCGGACAGGGGGTGTCCTACAATGAGCAGTTCTTC. Translation gives CASGQGVSYNEQFF.

This clonotype was seen repeatedly, ten times or more. The V and J genes are TRBV12-3 or TRBV12-4 and TRBJ2-5; D gene unclear. The CDR3 sequence is 13 residues long. V shed 1 base and J shed 2 bases, with 5 bases lying between them. This CDR3 is CASSLVVQETQYF. The CDR3 DNA follows: TGTGCCAGCAGTTTAGTGGTACAAGAGACCCAGTACTTC.

V is TRBV20-1 and J is TRBJ2-1; TRBD2 agrees at 9 bases. Losses at the gene ends were 5 bases for V and 9 bases for J; bases not matched to a gene: 5. The CDR3 length is 12 residues. Germline assignment: CDR1 DFQATT and CDR2 SNEGSKA (reference sequence). The CDR3 loop reads CSASGGRVEQFF. In nucleotides, the CDR3 is TGCAGTGCTTCAGGCGGGAGGGTTGAGCAGTTCTTC.

This clonotype was detected a few times. CDR3 sequence reads: CASSSKGGPDTDTQYF. Written as DNA, the CDR3 is TGTGCCAGCAGCTCCAAGGGGGGGCCGGACACAGATACGCAGTATTTT. This rearrangement joins TRBV7-2 to TRBJ2-3; TRBD2 might be the D (7 bases). The CDR3 runs 16 residues. The V gene's germline CDR1 is SGHTA and CDR2 FQGNSA. The V and J ends lost 4 bases and 2 bases respectively, with 16 bases between them.

In this sample, this clonotype turned up a few times. V usage is TRBV6-2 or TRBV6-3 and J usage is TRBJ2-3; 8 bases fit TRBD2. V trimming: 1 base; J trimming: 2 bases; junction bases outside the gene matches: 8. This CDR3 spans 17 amino acids. The V gene's germline CDR1 is MNHEY and CDR2 SVGEGT. The CDR3 is CASSYWGAGVITDTQYF. CDR3 in DNA: TGTGCCAGCAGTTACTGGGGAGCGGGAGTAATCACAGATACGCAGTATTTT.

This clonotype has a count of ten or more. The V call is TRBV9, the J call TRBJ2-1, with no clear D. Trimming removed 0 bases at V and 4 bases at J, with 5 bases between. There are 13 residues in the CDR3. The germline V gene encodes CDR1 SGDLS and CDR2 YYNGEE. CDR3 in amino acids: CASSVVEYNEQFF. In nucleotides, the CDR3 is TGTGCCAGCAGCGTAGTGGAGTACAATGAGCAGTTCTTC.

In this sample, this clonotype turned up a few times. The chain combines TRBV10-3 with TRBJ1-6; maybe TRBD1 (6 bases). The CDR3 is 16 residues long. Between the trimmed V and J ends, which lost 5 bases and 7 bases, there was a span of 18 bases. Germline V CDR1 and CDR2: ENHRY, SYGVKD. In nucleotides, the CDR3 is TGTGCCATCAGTTCCAGACAGGTCGGATTAAATTCACCCCTCCACTTT. Translation: CAISSRQVGLNSPLHF.

The J gene is TRBJ2-1, the V gene TRBV28, with D hard to call. V lost 8 bases and J lost 8, with 19 bases in between. In germline, CDR1 is MDHEN, CDR2 SYDVKM. The CDR3 runs to 14 residues. The CDR3 nucleotides read TGTGCCAGCTTAGACACCCCGAGGACGGATGAGCAGTTCTTC. As protein: CASLDTPRTDEQFF.

The chain has TRBV6-2 or TRBV6-3 and TRBJ2-3, with TRBD2 identical over 8 bases. V lost 6 bases, J lost 2 bases, and 4 bases stayed unmatched. The CDR3 consists of 14 residues. CDR1 and CDR2 (germline): MNHEY, SVGEGT. CDR3 sequence: CASRSSGATDTQYF. DNA for the CDR3: TGTGCCAGCAGGAGTAGCGGGGCCACAGATACGCAGTATTTT.

Only a few counts were recorded for this clonotype. The rearrangement uses TRBV20-1 and TRBJ2-1; D ambiguous. The germline V gene has CDR1 DFQATT and CDR2 SNEGSKA (reference sequence). With 4 bases removed from V and 5 bases from J, the gap between germline ends came to 9 bases. This CDR3 comprises 12 residues. CDR3 nucleotide sequence: TGCAGTGCTAAATGGCTAGACAATGAGCAGTTCTTC. This codes for CSAKWLDNEQFF.

Many counts were recorded for this clonotype. V usage is TRBV29-1 and J usage is TRBJ2-2; D perhaps matches TRBD2 (6 bases). CDR1 and CDR2 (germline): SQVTM, ANQGSEA. The V gene lost 6 bases and the J gene lost 2 bases, with 10 bases spanning the gap. The CDR3 contains 13 residues. DNA for the CDR3: TGCAGCGTCGGGACTCTTAACACCGGGGAGCTGTTTTTT. Its protein is CSVGTLNTGELFF.

This clonotype showed up just a few times. The rearrangement joins TRBV21-1 to TRBJ2-7; whether TRBD1, the table's D call, matches the DNA was not checked. TRBV21-1 is reported as a pseudogene. The CDR3 totals 15 residues. The CDR3, as DNA: TGTGCCAGCAGCAAGAAATGCAGGGGACCCTACGAGCAGTACGTC. This sequence encodes CASSKKCRGPYEQYV.